The 27 T cell receptor beta chains below all came from one sample that was sequenced in a study of blood T cell repertoires in COVID-19. Method: immunoSEQ multiplex PCR; TCRdb's copy keeps in-frame clones and lacks some. The sample lists over 60,000 clones, around nine tenths occurring once. Sequences were obtained from peripheral blood. All receptors derive from a woman aged 55-70 years with acute or convalescent COVID-19.

This clone has more than one count but fewer than ten. The rearrangement uses TRBV29-1 and TRBJ2-2; D is unresolved. The germline V gene encodes CDR1 SQVTM and CDR2 ANQGSEA. Trimming took 6 bases from V and 8 from J, leaving 16 bases between them. The CDR3 is 13 residues long. CDR3 in amino acids: CSVGWQDGGELFF. CDR3 sequence (DNA): TGCAGCGTGGGTTGGCAGGATGGGGGGGAGCTGTTTTTT.

The chain has TRBV6-1 and TRBJ1-5, with D possibly matching TRBD1 (6 bases). There are 16 residues in the CDR3. The V and J ends lost 4 bases and 6 bases respectively, with 19 bases between them. Germline V gene data show CDR1 as MNHNS and CDR2 as SASEGT. The CDR3 here is CASSGFDRPGGQPQHF. The CDR3 DNA follows: TGTGCCAGCAGTGGATTCGACAGGCCGGGAGGTCAGCCCCAGCATTTT.

V is TRBV4-1 and J is TRBJ2-2; D unclear. The V gene's germline CDR1 is MGHRA and CDR2 YSYEKL. Trimming took off 0 bases at V and 6 bases at J, with 8 bases between the two ends. The CDR3 loop spans 14 amino acids. CDR3 loop: CASSQDLSSGELFF. The CDR3 DNA reads TGCGCCAGCAGCCAAGATCTATCATCCGGGGAGCTGTTTTTT.

The chain employs TRBV28 and TRBJ1-5; 7 nucleotides line up with TRBD1. CDR3 length equals 17 residues. CDR1 and CDR2 (germline): MDHEN, SYDVKM. J was trimmed by 1 base and V by 6 bases; bases with no gene match: 12. CDR3 bases: TGTGCCAGCAGGACAGTCACAGGGGCGCGGAGCAATCAGCCCCAGCATTTT. It is translated as CASRTVTGARSNQPQHF.

The count of this clone is one. The junction does not match germline at one end; this may be a read error. The chain's CDR3 is CVSDRAGGNQPQHF. In DNA, the CDR3 is TGTGTCAGCGACAGGGCGGGGGGAAATCAGCCCCAGCATTTT. The V gene is TRBV6-5, the J gene TRBJ1-5, with 7 bases that match TRBD1. Germline V gene lookup returns CDR1 MNHEY and CDR2 SVGAGI. This CDR3 comprises 14 residues.

The chain joins TRBV5-1 to TRBJ2-4; tentative D call: TRBD1 (6 bases). Trimming shortened V by 2 bases and J by 8 bases, and 14 bases separated the two germline ends. Germline CDR1 reads SGHRS; CDR2 reads YFSETQ. The CDR3 runs 14 residues. CDR3 region: CASSLRQPGDIQYF. The CDR3, as DNA: TGCGCCAGCAGCTTACGCCAGCCAGGGGACATTCAGTACTTC.

DNA for the CDR3: TGTGCCAGCAGCTTAGCACAGGGGACGACCTACGAGCAGTACTTC. This gives the protein CASSLAQGTTYEQYF. This rearrangement joins TRBV7-6 to TRBJ2-7, with 7 bases aligning to TRBD1. The CDR3 length is 15 residues. The germline V gene encodes CDR1 SGHVS and CDR2 FNYEAQ. J lost 2 bases, V lost 0 bases, and 4 bases had no gene match.

The V call is TRBV5-1, the J call TRBJ2-3, with TRBD2 matching 8 bases. The ends lost 4 bases at V and 2 bases at J; junction bases unmatched: 9. In germline, CDR1 is SGHRS, CDR2 YFSETQ. The CDR3 spans 16 residues. CDR3 sequence reads: CASSPSPGGSTDTQYF. The CDR3 DNA follows: TGCGCCAGCAGCCCCTCGCCGGGGGGGTCCACAGATACGCAGTATTTT. The entire variable domain, with the rest obtained from reference TRBV5-1 and TRBJ2-3, is as follows: KAGVTQTPRYLIKTRGQQVTLSCSPISGHRSVSWYQQTPGQGLQFLFEYFSETQRNKGNFPGRFSGRQFSNSRSEMNVSTLELGDSALYLCASSPSPGGSTDTQYFGPGTRLTVL.

The V and J genes are TRBV28 and TRBJ2-1, with 8 bases matching TRBD2. Germline V CDR1 and CDR2: MDHEN, SYDVKM. The CDR3 has 16 amino acids. Trimming at V came to 5 bases and at J to 0 bases, leaving 6 bases not matched to a gene. The CDR3 loop reads CASSKRAGGSYNEQFF. Here the CDR3 DNA reads TGTGCCAGCAGTAAACGGGCGGGGGGCTCCTACAATGAGCAGTTCTTC.

This clone showed up just once. The J gene is TRBJ1-3, the V gene TRBV28; D is unresolved. The V end was cut by 6 bases, the J end by 0 bases, with 15 bases between. CDR1 and CDR2 from the germline V gene are MDHEN and SYDVKM. This CDR3 comprises 16 residues. CDR3 sequence reads: CASSSIAVISGNTIYF. The CDR3, as DNA: TGTGCCAGCAGCTCGATAGCGGTCATCTCTGGAAACACCATATATTTT.

The chain combines TRBV5-5 with TRBJ2-1; 12 positions match TRBD2. Trimming removed 3 bases from V and 4 bases from J; junction bases left unmatched: 2. This CDR3 contains 15 residues. In germline, CDR1 is SGHKS, CDR2 YYEKEE (reference sequence). The CDR3 nucleotides are TGTGCCAGCAGCTCGCTAGCGGGGGGGTACAATGAGCAGTTCTTC. Translation: CASSSLAGGYNEQFF.

This clone occurred a few times. The V and J genes are TRBV7-3 and TRBJ1-1; possible D gene TRBD1, 5 bases. CDR1 SGHTA and CDR2 FQGTGA come from the germline V gene. The CDR3 spans 14 residues. V was cut by 2 bases and J by 5 bases, with 12 bases left in between. As DNA, the CDR3 is TGTGCCAGCAGCTTACAGGGAGGGAGAACTGAAGCTTTCTTT. Amino acids: CASSLQGGRTEAFF.

V gene TRBV10-3 combines with J gene TRBJ2-7, with D possibly matching TRBD1 (5 bases). The V gene lost 2 bases and the J gene lost 2 bases, with 16 bases spanning the gap. The CDR3 runs 16 residues. The V gene's germline CDR1 is ENHRY and CDR2 SYGVKD. The CDR3, as DNA: TGTGCCATCAGTGAGCCTCACAGGAATGGGGCCTACGAGCAGTACTTC. Translating gives CAISEPHRNGAYEQYF.

The chain recombines TRBV15 with TRBJ2-2, with 9 bases lining up with TRBD2. Per the germline V gene, CDR1 is LNHNV and CDR2 is YYDKDF (reference sequence). Trimming at V came to 8 bases and at J to 5 bases, leaving 6 bases not matched to a gene. CDR3 length: 14 amino acids. The CDR3 region is CATRGGGETGELFF. The DNA of the CDR3 is TGTGCCACCCGGGGCGGGGGGGAAACCGGGGAGCTGTTTTTT.

The chain couples TRBV4-1 to TRBJ2-2; no clear D gene. Germline lookup yields CDR1 MGHRA and CDR2 YSYEKL. The length of the CDR3 is 12 residues. The V gene lost 4 bases and the J gene lost 4 bases, with 4 bases spanning the gap. CDR3 sequence (DNA): TGCGCCAGCAGCCTAGTCACCGGGGAGCTGTTTTTT. Amino acid sequence: CASSLVTGELFF.

The chain links TRBV7-6 to TRBJ1-3, with D unclear. V was clipped by 5 bases and J by 3 bases, with 11 bases between them. The CDR3 sequence is 14 residues long. Germline V CDR1 and CDR2: SGHVS, FNYEAQ. The CDR3 loop is CASSPKLDGNTIYF. CDR3 sequence (DNA): TGTGCCAGCAGCCCCAAGTTAGATGGAAACACCATATATTTT.

The V call is TRBV5-1, the J call TRBJ2-7, with 8 bases that match TRBD1. Germline CDR1 reads SGHRS; CDR2 reads YFSETQ. J gave up 6 bases and V 2 bases, and 7 bases lay outside the gene matches. The CDR3 is made up of 14 amino acids. For the CDR3, the DNA is TGCGCCAGCAGCTTTGGCCAGGGGGCCTTCGAGCAGTACTTC. Its translation is CASSFGQGAFEQYF.

The CDR3 coding sequence is TGTGCCAGCAGTGAATCCGAAGGTAGCGATGAAGCTTTCTTT. Translated: CASSESEGSDEAFF. This rearrangement joins TRBV6-1 to TRBJ1-1; D remains unclear. The germline V gene has CDR1 MNHNS and CDR2 SASEGT. This CDR3 is 14 amino acids long. The germline V and J ends were trimmed by 2 bases and 7 bases, with 14 bases remaining between them.

The chain carries TRBV5-1 and TRBJ2-4; 9 bases fit TRBD1. The length of the CDR3 is 15 residues. Germline values: CDR1 SGHRS, CDR2 YFSETQ. The trim removed 4 bases at V and 2 bases at J, leaving 4 bases unmatched. The CDR3 DNA follows: TGCGCCAGCAGCCCACAGGGGGCGACCAAAAACATTCAGTACTTC. It yields the protein CASSPQGATKNIQYF.

V and J are TRBV25-1 and TRBJ2-5, with TRBD2 identical over 12 bases. Germline V gene data show CDR1 as MGHDK and CDR2 as SYGVNS. With 4 bases clipped from V and 4 bases from J, the junction kept 4 bases outside the gene matches. The CDR3 extends over 15 amino acids. CDR3 DNA: TGTGCCAGCAGTGCTAGCGGGGGGGTCGGAGAGACCCAGTACTTC. This codes for CASSASGGVGETQYF. Filled out from reference TRBV25-1 and TRBJ2-5, the complete variable domain reads EADIYQTPRYLVIGTGKKITLECSQTMGHDKMYWYQQDPGMELHLIHYSYGVNSTEKGDLSSESTVSRIRTEHFPLTLESARPSHTSQYLCASSASGGVGETQYFGPGTRLLVL.

This clone was detected once. The chain has TRBV19 and TRBJ1-1, with a weak D call TRBD1 (5 bases). Between the trimmed V and J ends, which lost 6 bases and 2 bases, there was a span of 10 bases. This CDR3 has 13 amino acids. Germline loops: CDR1 LNHDA, CDR2 SQIVND (reference sequence). DNA of the CDR3: TGTGCCAGTAGCTGGCAGGGTAACACTGAAGCTTTCTTT. Translating it yields CASSWQGNTEAFF.

V gene TRBV7-9 combines with J gene TRBJ1-5; 11 bases agree with TRBD1. The germline V gene encodes CDR1 SEHNR and CDR2 FQNEAQ (reference sequence). J lost 4 bases, V lost 4 bases, and 6 bases had no gene match. This CDR3 has 16 residues. The CDR3 loop reads CASSSWGTGGNQPQHF. The CDR3 nucleotides read TGTGCCAGCAGCTCCTGGGGGACAGGGGGAAATCAGCCCCAGCATTTT.

This chain joins TRBV4-2 and TRBJ2-2, with 11 bases lining up with TRBD2. The CDR3 totals 16 residues. V lost 0 bases, J lost 7 bases, and 4 bases stayed unmatched. CDR1 is LGHNA and CDR2 is YNFKEQ in the germline V gene. CDR3 nucleotide sequence: TGTGCCAGCAGCCAAGAGTTAGCGGGGGGGAGCGGGGAGCTGTTTTTT. Amino acid sequence: CASSQELAGGSGELFF.

This sequence joins TRBV20-1 and TRBJ1-2, with D possibly matching TRBD1 (6 bases). The CDR3 contains 11 residues. Trimming took 0 bases from V and 10 from J, leaving 9 bases between them. Per germline, CDR1 DFQATT and CDR2 SNEGSKA (reference sequence). The CDR3 is CSAREQGVYTF. CDR3 DNA sequence: TGCAGTGCTAGAGAACAGGGCGTCTACACCTTC.

The gene calls are TRBV3-1 (or the pseudogene TRBV3-2) and TRBJ1-1; the match to TRBD1 covers 8 bases. Germline lookup yields CDR1 LGHDT and CDR2 YNNKEL (reference sequence). The CDR3 sequence is 14 residues long. V dropped 8 bases and J dropped 7; count of bases not matched to a gene: 12. The CDR3 coding sequence is TGTGCCAGCGACTCCAACGGAGGACAGGGTGAAGCTTTCTTT. Amino acids: CASDSNGGQGEAFF.

The gene calls are TRBV6-6 and TRBJ1-6; 7 bases fit TRBD1. Germline assignment: CDR1 MNHNY and CDR2 SVGAGI (reference sequence). J gave up 5 bases and V 0 bases, and 1 base lay outside the gene matches. The CDR3 loop spans 15 amino acids. The CDR3 DNA is TGTGCCAGCAGTTACTCTGGGACAGATAATTCACCCCTCCACTTT. Protein sequence: CASSYSGTDNSPLHF.

The J gene is TRBJ2-5, the V gene TRBV19; 7 positions match TRBD2. CDR3 length: 14 residues. Germline CDR1 and CDR2: LNHDA and SQIVND (reference sequence). Trimming took 3 bases from V and 5 from J; bases not matched to a gene: 6. The DNA for the CDR3 is TGTGCCAGTAGTATGGGGACTACCTCGGAGACCCAGTACTTC. Translation: CASSMGTTSETQYF.